This TCR beta chain appears in the sequencing data of a study of T cells in Graves' hyperthyroidism and ophthalmopathy. Germline V gives CDR1 SGHRS, CDR2 YFSETQ. This CDR3 is 18 amino acids long. Researchers amplified the TCR beta CDR3 regions from RNA transcripts. TCR CDR3 regions were first amplified by RT-PCR with HTBI primers. From the multiplex PCR reads, TCRdb called clonotypes with MiXCR, one entry per CDR3 protein. The repertoire includes approximately 640,000 distinct CDR3 sequences, 15% to 20% of them detected once, and roughly a sixth sits in the top ten. Note on this clonotype: Its ends do not fully match the called genes, so a read error is possible.

This TCR came from a man aged 45-65 years with Graves' hyperthyroidism. The chain links TRBV5-1 to TRBJ2-1; TRBD2 might be the D (6 bases). The sequenced sample consisted of blood. The CDR3 DNA follows: TGCGCCAGCAGCTCGACCGTTCTGGGCCTAGCGACAAGCAATGGGCAGTTCTTC. This encodes CASSSTVLGLATSNGQFF. Together with reference TRBV5-1 and TRBJ2-1, the CDR3 gives the full variable domain: KAGVTQTPRYLIKTRGQQVTLSCSPISGHRSVSWYQQTPGQGLQFLFEYFSETQRNKGNFPGRFSGRQFSNSRSEMNVSTLELGDSALYLCASSSTVLGLATSNGQFFGPGTRLTVL.